The sequence of this TCR beta chain was determined in a study of T cells in tuberculosis. Looking at the study overall: Sequenced TCRs come from CD1B-GMM tetramer-binding T cells. Findings and caveats of the study: The TCR-beta difference was not significant; alpha differences partly reflected length. Using the GMM-specific repertoire gave about 84% accuracy versus approximately 66% with motifs.

Profiled with immunoSEQ multiplex PCR; TCRdb holds only in-frame clones, not every one. The sample has around 33,000 clones, 93% seen once. The time point is: new active TB diagnosis, blood taken before or within 7 days of starting treatment. Confirmation came from sputum smear and/or culture positivity for M. tuberculosis. The CDR3 runs to 14 residues. The V end lost 1 base, the J end lost 1 base, and 7 bases lay between the germline ends. CDR1 is MGHRA and CDR2 is YSYEKL in the germline V gene. Comments on this clone: Its antigen is unidentified.

The receptor's source is an adult with tuberculosis. The chain combines TRBV4-1 with TRBJ1-1; D is unresolved. The material was PBMCs, obtained at tuberculosis diagnosis. The CDR3 loop reads CASSQGAGNTEAFF. The CDR3 DNA sequence: TGCGCCAGCAGCCAAGGCGCGGGGAACACTGAAGCTTTCTTT.